A single T cell receptor beta chain is shown here with its context. This sample was taken from a study of T cell changes during pregnancy in multiple sclerosis. V lost 7 bases, J lost 6 bases, and 12 bases stayed unmatched. This CDR3 is 16 amino acids long. Germline CDR1 LNHDA, CDR2 SQIVND (reference sequence). Assay: immunoSEQ multiplex PCR; the TCRdb copy retains only in-frame clones and omits some. The sample records tens of thousands of clones, almost 95% being singletons. The chain is built from TRBV19 and TRBJ2-3, with 11 nucleotides matching TRBD2. This TCR derives from a female donor with multiple sclerosis, enrolled in a pregnancy study. The sample was CD4+ T cells from peripheral blood mononuclear cells, taken in the third trimester of pregnancy. CDR3 sequence: CASTPRLAGTLDTQYF. DNA for the CDR3: TGTGCCAGTACCCCAAGACTAGCGGGGACACTGGATACGCAGTATTTT.